These 29 T cell receptor beta chains were sequenced from one sample in a study of regulatory T cells in long-lasting Graves disease. Investigators prepared the TCR beta libraries by applying iRepertoire HTBI primers and Arm-PCR of CDR3 regions. In TCRdb, the multiplex PCR reads were re-called with MiXCR into one record per CDR3 protein. The sample contains more than 350,000 distinct CDR3 sequences, under 25% of which appear only once. As for time point: persistent/refractory GD, antithyroid drugs over 5 years with positive TRAb. The TCR library was prepared using RNA isolated from PBMCs. Sequenced material: peripheral blood mononuclear cells (PBMCs), taken when the disease was refractory, from a patient treated with antithyroid drugs. The source is a female donor with Graves disease.

The sample holds a few counts of this clonotype. The genes are TRBV29-1 and TRBJ1-1; 9 bases map to TRBD1. This CDR3 has 14 amino acids. In germline, CDR1 is SQVTM, CDR2 ANQGSEA. V dropped 6 bases and J dropped 4; count of bases not matched to a gene: 9. Written as DNA, the CDR3 is TGCAGCGTCGAACAGGGGGCCCTGGGCACTGAAGCTTTCTTT. This codes for CSVEQGALGTEAFF.

The chain uses TRBV6-2 or TRBV6-3 and TRBJ2-7, with 7 bases identical to TRBD1. The CDR3 contains 14 residues. The V segment lost 4 bases and the J segment 2 bases; nucleotides outside the gene matches: 5. The germline CDR1 and CDR2 sequences are MNHEY and SVGEGT. Written as DNA, the CDR3 is TGTGCCAGCAGTTTGGCCGGGACAGCCTACGAGCAGTACTTC. Translation gives CASSLAGTAYEQYF.

This clonotype was seen a few times. J is TRBJ1-1 and V is TRBV7-2; TRBD1 matches at 8 bases. Germline CDR1 SGHTA, CDR2 FQGNSA. Trimming took 7 bases from V and 5 from J; bases not matched to a gene: 9. The CDR3 has 14 residues. Here the CDR3 reads CASTQQGVDTEAFF. The CDR3 DNA follows: TGTGCCAGCACCCAACAGGGGGTGGATACTGAAGCTTTCTTT.

There are a few counts of this clonotype. V is TRBV18 and J is TRBJ1-5; a possible D gene is TRBD1 (5 bases). The V gene lost 3 bases and the J gene lost 0 bases, with 18 bases spanning the gap. The CDR3 is 18 amino acids. Germline V CDR1 and CDR2: KGHSH, LQKENI. The CDR3 spells CASSPTLLTETSNQPQHF. Written as DNA, the CDR3 is TGTGCCAGCTCACCCACTCTGCTGACAGAGACTAGCAATCAGCCCCAGCATTTT.

This clonotype was counted ten times or more. V usage is TRBV30 and J usage is TRBJ2-7, with D unclear. The CDR3 extends over 10 amino acids. V was trimmed by 0 bases and J by 6 bases, leaving 3 bases between them. Germline CDR1 reads GTSNPN; CDR2 reads SVGIG (reference sequence). CDR3 sequence reads: CAWSVGEQYF. DNA of the CDR3: TGTGCCTGGAGTGTAGGCGAGCAGTACTTC. The whole variable domain, remainder taken from reference TRBV30 and TRBJ2-7, is SQTIHQWPATLVQPVGSPLSLECTVEGTSNPNLYWYRQAAGRGLQLLFYSVGIGQISSEVPQNLSASRPQDRQFILSSKKLLLSDSGFYLCAWSVGEQYFGPGTRLTVT.

There are many counts of this clonotype. This sequence joins TRBV2 and TRBJ2-2, with D uncertain. There are 15 residues in the CDR3. V was clipped by 7 bases and J by 4 bases, with 16 bases between them. Germline values: CDR1 SNHLY, CDR2 FYNNEI. CDR3 sequence (DNA): TGTGCCAGCACTCTCCAAGAGGCTGGCACCGGGGAGCTGTTTTTT. Translation: CASTLQEAGTGELFF. The full variable domain, its missing parts supplied by reference TRBV2 and TRBJ2-2, is EPEVTQTPSHQVTQMGQEVILRCVPISNHLYFYWYRQILGQKVEFLVSFYNNEISEKSEIFDDQFSVERPDGSNFTLKIRSTKLEDSAMYFCASTLQEAGTGELFFGEGSRLTVL.

Comments on this clonotype: A read error is possible here, since a much larger clone lies one base away. V gene TRBV15 combines with J gene TRBJ1-5; perhaps TRBD1 as D (5 bases). The germline CDR1 and CDR2 sequences are LNHNV and YYDKDF (reference sequence). The length of the CDR3 is 17 residues. V lost 0 bases and J 5 bases, leaving 17 bases between the germline ends. The CDR3 protein is CATSRDQLAVTDQPQHF. In nucleotides, the CDR3 is TGTGCCACCAGCAGAGATCAATTGGCAGTGACAGATCAGCCCCAGCATTTT.

This clonotype was seen repeatedly, ten times or more. This sequence joins TRBV20-1 and TRBJ2-7, with D tentatively TRBD1 or TRBD2 (6 bases each). The CDR3 extends over 14 amino acids. Germline V gene sequence: CDR1 DFQATT, CDR2 SNEGSKA (reference sequence). The ends were cut back, 1 base at V and 5 bases at J, with 15 bases in the middle. DNA for the CDR3: TGCAGTGCTAGAGCCTTCGGAGGGGGAGACGAGCAGTACTTC. Translating it yields CSARAFGGGDEQYF.

The chain carries TRBV5-1 and TRBJ1-1; D is perhaps TRBD1 (5 bases). V was clipped by 2 bases and J by 2 bases, with 13 bases between them. Looked up from germline, CDR1 is SGHRS and CDR2 is YFSETQ. The CDR3 contains 15 residues. For the CDR3, the DNA is TGCGCCAGCAGCTTCGGCCGGACACCTAACACTGAAGCTTTCTTT. Its translation: CASSFGRTPNTEAFF.

The table lists this clonotype with many counts. The chain links TRBV28 to TRBJ2-7, with a weak D call TRBD2 (5 bases). This CDR3 comprises 18 residues. Trimming removed 5 bases at V and 3 bases at J, with 26 bases between. Germline V lookup: CDR1 MDHEN, CDR2 SYDVKM. In DNA, the CDR3 is TGTGCCAGCAGTCCTTCGAAGGGTGGTAGCGTACTCGTCTACGAGCAGTACTTC. It codes for CASSPSKGGSVLVYEQYF.

This clonotype was counted at least ten times. The rearrangement links TRBV12-3 or TRBV12-4 to TRBJ1-2; 10 bases line up with TRBD1. The length of the CDR3 is 15 residues. The junction had 6 bases not matched to a gene; V was cut back by 5 bases and J by 3 bases. The CDR3 sequence is CASSTTTGGYYGYTF. The CDR3 DNA reads TGTGCCAGCAGTACTACGACAGGGGGCTACTATGGCTACACCTTC.

The chain carries TRBV7-9 and TRBJ2-2; D is possibly TRBD1 (6 bases). CDR1 is SEHNR and CDR2 is FQNEAQ in the germline V gene (reference sequence). This CDR3 region has 19 residues. V lost 5 bases, J lost 1 base, and 23 bases lay in between. The CDR3: CASSRTWDKGWGNTGELFF. DNA of the CDR3: TGTGCCAGCAGCCGAACGTGGGACAAGGGTTGGGGGAACACCGGGGAGCTGTTTTTT.

There are a few counts of this clonotype. This chain connects TRBV7-9 to TRBJ1-4; 8 nucleotides align to TRBD1. J was trimmed by 7 bases and V by 5 bases; bases with no gene match: 6. Germline V gene sequence: CDR1 SEHNR, CDR2 FQNEAQ (reference sequence). The length of the CDR3 is 14 residues. The CDR3 spells CASSKDREVEKLFF. Written as DNA, the CDR3 is TGTGCCAGCAGCAAGGACAGGGAGGTTGAAAAACTGTTTTTT.

A remark on this clonotype: Given a much more abundant clone one base away, this may be a read error. The chain has TRBV20-1 and TRBJ2-5; possibly TRBD2 for D (6 bases). Trimming removed 2 bases from V and 9 bases from J, with 19 bases in between. The germline CDR1 and CDR2 sequences are DFQATT and SNEGSKA (reference sequence). CDR3 length: 14 amino acids. The CDR3 is CSARKSGSGEAQYF. CDR3 DNA sequence: TGCAGTGCTAGAAAGAGCGGAAGTGGGGAGGCCCAGTACTTC.

This clonotype was recorded a few times. V gene TRBV15 combines with J gene TRBJ2-7; possible D gene TRBD2, 5 bases. CDR1 is LNHNV, CDR2 YYDKDF, per germline (reference sequence). This CDR3 is 15 amino acids long. Trimming pared 5 bases from V and 7 bases from J, leaving 21 bases between. CDR3 sequence reads: CATSPDKNPSGEQYF. The CDR3 nucleotides are TGTGCCACCAGCCCTGATAAAAATCCTTCGGGAGAGCAGTACTTC.

This clonotype appeared many times. CDR3 sequence: CASSFDSRSSYEQYF. The CDR3 region has the DNA TGTGCCAGCAGCTTTGACTCCCGGAGCTCCTACGAGCAGTACTTC. The rearrangement links TRBV7-2 to TRBJ2-7; no firm D call. The germline V gene encodes CDR1 SGHTA and CDR2 FQGNSA. This CDR3 is built from 15 residues. The V gene lost 3 bases and the J gene lost 0 bases, with 12 bases spanning the gap.

Many counts were recorded for this clonotype. As DNA, the CDR3 is TGTGCCACCGGGGGAGGGGGCGCGGAGACCCAGTACTTC. Translation gives CATGGGGAETQYF. This chain joins TRBV10-3 and TRBJ2-5, with D perhaps TRBD1 or TRBD2 (7 bases each). Trimming pared 10 bases from V and 5 bases from J, leaving 17 bases between. Germline CDR1 is ENHRY and CDR2 is SYGVKD. The CDR3 runs 13 residues.

This clonotype was detected ten times or more. The chain links TRBV19 to TRBJ2-7, with TRBD1 matching 7 bases. The trim removed 9 bases at V and 7 bases at J, leaving 9 bases unmatched. The germline V gene encodes CDR1 LNHDA and CDR2 SQIVND (reference sequence). This CDR3 is 12 amino acids long. The CDR3 loop is CASGDSFREQYF. CDR3 nucleotides: TGTGCCAGCGGGGACAGCTTTCGAGAGCAGTACTTC.

The J gene is TRBJ2-1, the V gene TRBV28; 13 bases align to TRBD2. Germline V gene sequence: CDR1 MDHEN, CDR2 SYDVKM. CDR3 length: 14 residues. Unmatched junction bases numbered 5, after V lost 6 bases and J lost 9 bases. The CDR3 sequence is CASSTSGRGGEQFF. The CDR3 DNA is TGTGCCAGCAGCACTAGCGGGAGGGGTGGTGAGCAGTTCTTC.

This clonotype has more than one count but fewer than ten. The chain combines TRBV7-9 with TRBJ1-1; D not certain. V was cut by 3 bases and J by 1 base, with 6 bases left in between. CDR3 size: 13 residues. Germline V lookup: CDR1 SEHNR, CDR2 FQNEAQ (reference sequence). The CDR3 loop is CASSLLANTEAFF. The CDR3 nucleotides are TGTGCCAGCAGCTTGTTAGCGAACACTGAAGCTTTCTTT. Combining the CDR3 with reference TRBV7-9 and TRBJ1-1 gives the whole variable domain DTGVSQNPRHKITKRGQNVTFRCDPISEHNRLYWYRQTLGQGPEFLTYFQNEAQLEKSRLLSDRFSAERPKGSFSTLEIQRTEQGDSAMYLCASSLLANTEAFFGQGTRLTVV.

V gene TRBV14 combines with J gene TRBJ2-7, with D uncertain. Trimming left V 5 bases short and J 2 bases short, with 13 bases between. In germline, CDR1 is SGHDN, CDR2 FVKESK. The CDR3 is 14 residues long. The CDR3 DNA reads TGTGCCAGCAGCTCACAGACGGGTCCCTACGAGCAGTACTTC. It codes for CASSSQTGPYEQYF.

The rearrangement links TRBV7-2 to TRBJ2-3; 9 nucleotides line up with TRBD2. Germline CDR1 SGHTA, CDR2 FQGNSA. The CDR3 runs to 16 residues. The V and J ends lost 1 base and 4 bases, in that order; junction bases with no gene match: 6. CDR3 nucleotide sequence: TGTGCCAGCAGCTTAGGAGGCGGGGGGGGAGCAGATACGCAGTATTTT. Amino acids: CASSLGGGGGADTQYF. Full variable domain (remainder filled in from reference TRBV7-2 and TRBJ2-3): GAGVSQSPSNKVTEKGKDVELRCDPISGHTALYWYRQSLGQGLEFLIYFQGNSAPDKSGLPSDRFSAERTGGSVSTLTIQRTQQEDSAVYLCASSLGGGGGADTQYFGPGTRLTVL.

This clonotype has at least ten counts. The gene calls are TRBV2 and TRBJ2-5; D is unresolved. Germline V gene sequence: CDR1 SNHLY, CDR2 FYNNEI. Trimming stripped 6 bases from V and 3 bases from J, with 23 bases between. This CDR3 spans 17 amino acids. The CDR3 is CASSGIGREPLEETQYF. The DNA of the CDR3 is TGTGCCAGCAGCGGAATTGGCCGCGAACCATTGGAAGAGACCCAGTACTTC. Supplemented by reference TRBV2 and TRBJ2-5, the full variable domain reads EPEVTQTPSHQVTQMGQEVILRCVPISNHLYFYWYRQILGQKVEFLVSFYNNEISEKSEIFDDQFSVERPDGSNFTLKIRSTKLEDSAMYFCASSGIGREPLEETQYFGPGTRLLVL.

A word on this clonotype: This may stem from a read error, because a much larger clone lies one nucleotide away. The conserved phenylalanine or tryptophan normally closing the CDR3 is absent here, so this likely arose from a read error. This chain joins TRBV15 and TRBJ2-7, with TRBD1 matching 8 bases. This CDR3 contains 15 residues. Trimming took 1 base from V and 0 from J; bases not matched to a gene: 2. Germline values: CDR1 LNHNV, CDR2 YYDKDF (reference sequence). CDR3 sequence reads: CATSRGQGPSYEQYL. The CDR3 nucleotides are TGTGCCACCAGCAGAGGACAGGGGCCCTCCTACGAGCAGTACCTC.

The rearrangement joins TRBV25-1 to TRBJ1-1; D is perhaps TRBD1 (5 bases). The CDR3 has 14 residues. Trimming cost V 2 bases and J 10 bases, with 17 bases left between them. Germline values: CDR1 MGHDK, CDR2 SYGVNS. Here the CDR3 DNA reads TGTGCCAGCAGTGAAGGGGCAACCGCCCTAGGAGCTTTCTTT. Translated: CASSEGATALGAFF.

This clonotype was counted a few times. The V gene is TRBV9, the J gene TRBJ2-7, with 8 nucleotides matching TRBD2. The trim removed 3 bases at V and 4 bases at J, leaving 9 bases unmatched. This CDR3 spans 15 amino acids. Germline-derived CDR1 and CDR2 are SGDLS and YYNGEE. CDR3 sequence: CASSALSGSVYEQYF. The CDR3 bases are TGTGCCAGCAGCGCACTGAGCGGGAGCGTTTACGAGCAGTACTTC.

This clonotype has at least ten counts. The chain joins TRBV28 to TRBJ2-2; no reliable D call. The CDR3 has 15 amino acids. V was cut by 7 bases and J by 3 bases, with 15 bases left in between. From germline, CDR1 is MDHEN and CDR2 SYDVKM. The CDR3 DNA is TGTGCCAGCACCCTGTCGGGTCTGGACACCGGGGAGCTGTTTTTT. Encoded protein: CASTLSGLDTGELFF.

This clonotype was counted a single time. In DNA form, the CDR3 reads TGTGCCAGCAGCACCTGCATGAGGCTAGGAGAAACCGGGGAGCTGTTTTTT. Its protein product is CASSTCMRLGETGELFF. The chain uses TRBV7-6 and TRBJ2-2; D not resolved. Between the trimmed V and J ends, which lost 5 bases and 5 bases, there was a span of 21 bases. The CDR3 contains 17 residues. Germline lookup yields CDR1 SGHVS and CDR2 FNYEAQ.

This chain links TRBV2 with TRBJ2-1; 7 bases fit TRBD1. This CDR3 comprises 14 residues. The germline gives CDR1 SNHLY, CDR2 FYNNEI. Unmatched junction bases numbered 6, after V lost 5 bases and J lost 5 bases. DNA of the CDR3: TGTGCCAGCAGTTACAGGGGCTTGAACAATGAGCAGTTCTTC. This encodes CASSYRGLNNEQFF. Filled out from reference TRBV2 and TRBJ2-1, the complete variable domain reads EPEVTQTPSHQVTQMGQEVILRCVPISNHLYFYWYRQILGQKVEFLVSFYNNEISEKSEIFDDQFSVERPDGSNFTLKIRSTKLEDSAMYFCASSYRGLNNEQFFGPGTRLTVL.